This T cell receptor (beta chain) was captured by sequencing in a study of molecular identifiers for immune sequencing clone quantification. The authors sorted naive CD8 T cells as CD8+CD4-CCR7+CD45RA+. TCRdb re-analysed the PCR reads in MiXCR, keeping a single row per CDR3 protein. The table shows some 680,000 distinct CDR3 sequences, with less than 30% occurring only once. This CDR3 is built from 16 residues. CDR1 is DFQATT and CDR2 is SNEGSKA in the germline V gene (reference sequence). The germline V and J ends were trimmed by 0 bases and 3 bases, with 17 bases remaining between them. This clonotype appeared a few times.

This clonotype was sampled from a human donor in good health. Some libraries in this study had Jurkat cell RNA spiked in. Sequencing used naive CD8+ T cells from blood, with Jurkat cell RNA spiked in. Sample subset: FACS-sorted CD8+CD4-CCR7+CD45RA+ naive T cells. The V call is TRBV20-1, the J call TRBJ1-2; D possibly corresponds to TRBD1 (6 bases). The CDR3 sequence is CSARDPPSQGDYGYTF. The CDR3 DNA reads TGCAGTGCTAGAGATCCTCCTTCACAGGGAGACTATGGCTACACCTTC.